This entry lists 3 T cell receptor beta chains sequenced from one sample in a study of control samples from healthy donors and cancer patients. The assay was immunoSEQ multiplex PCR, and TCRdb's table has in-frame clones only and misses some. This table has fewer than 250,000 clones, around 93% appearing once. Sample: blood. These receptors all stem from a young man in good health.

The chain has TRBV9 and TRBJ1-1, with D uncertain. This CDR3 contains 14 residues. V lost 5 bases, J lost 0 bases, and 11 bases lay in between. The V gene's germline CDR1 is SGDLS and CDR2 YYNGEE. The CDR3 sequence is CASSLGWLNTEAFF. The CDR3 nucleotides read TGTGCCAGCAGTCTGGGATGGTTGAACACTGAAGCTTTCTTT.

The chain carries TRBV5-8 and TRBJ1-5, with D possibly TRBD1 on 5 matching bases. Trimming removed 0 bases at V and 7 bases at J, with 14 bases between. The length of the CDR3 is 15 residues. From germline, CDR1 is SGHTS and CDR2 YDEGEE. The CDR3 sequence is CASSLADGAGQPQHF. CDR3 DNA sequence: TGTGCCAGCAGCTTGGCCGACGGGGCCGGGCAGCCCCAGCATTTT.

The genes are TRBV6-4 and TRBJ2-1, with 10 bases identical to TRBD1. Losses at the gene ends were 1 base for V and 5 bases for J; bases not matched to a gene: 5. CDR3 length: 16 amino acids. Germline V gene data show CDR1 as MRHNA and CDR2 as SNTAGT. CDR3 nucleotide sequence: TGTGCCAGCAGTGACTTGGACAGGGGGGTACACAATGAGCAGTTCTTC. This gives the protein CASSDLDRGVHNEQFF.